Shown below are 19 T cell receptor beta chains from a single sample sequenced in a study of OX40 agonist ivuxolimab in advanced cancers. The method was immunoSEQ multiplex PCR; TCRdb's version includes in-frame clones alone and lacks a portion of them. The sample holds approximately 21,000 clones; approximately 84% are singletons and the top ten take about 33%. Specimen: CD4+ or CD8+ T cells sorted from blood, collected in a trial of the OX40 agonist ivuxolimab. All receptors come from an adult with an advanced solid tumor such as melanoma, head and neck, liver or kidney cancer.

The V gene is TRBV6-1, the J gene TRBJ1-2; D gene uncertain. V was shortened by 7 bases and J by 0 bases, with 12 bases between the two germline ends. Germline CDR1 is MNHNS and CDR2 is SASEGT. The CDR3 is made up of 14 amino acids. The CDR3 region is CASIASAANYGYTF. The CDR3 DNA follows: TGTGCCAGCATTGCCAGCGCAGCTAACTATGGCTACACCTTC.

The gene calls are TRBV6-6 and TRBJ2-7; 7 bases match TRBD1. CDR1 is MNHNY, CDR2 SVGAGI, per germline (reference sequence). CDR3 length equals 12 residues. V was clipped by 6 bases and J by 5 bases; unmatched bases: 4. CDR3 sequence reads: CASSFTGDEQYF. The CDR3 nucleotides read TGTGCCAGCAGCTTTACAGGGGACGAGCAGTACTTC.

This clone is deemed medium-sized. The genes are TRBV5-4 and TRBJ2-5; D is unclear. This CDR3 spans 13 amino acids. Trimming shortened V by 0 bases and J by 1 base, and 4 bases separated the two germline ends. Germline assignment: CDR1 SGHNT and CDR2 YYREEE (reference sequence). Here the CDR3 reads CASSLAVQETQYF. For the CDR3, the DNA is TGTGCCAGCAGCTTGGCCGTCCAAGAGACCCAGTACTTC.

The V call is TRBV5-4, the J call TRBJ2-7, with 9 bases lining up with TRBD1. Germline loops: CDR1 SGHNT, CDR2 YYREEE (reference sequence). V lost 3 bases and J lost 3; bases outside the gene matches: 4. The CDR3 runs to 14 residues. This CDR3 is CASSSTGGIYEQYF. In DNA form, the CDR3 reads TGTGCCAGCAGCTCCACAGGGGGCATCTACGAGCAGTACTTC.

V usage is TRBV5-1 and J usage is TRBJ2-7, with 9 bases fitting TRBD1. V dropped 7 bases and J dropped 0; count of bases not matched to a gene: 8. Germline V gives CDR1 SGHRS, CDR2 YFSETQ. There are 15 residues in the CDR3. CDR3 region: CASHLMGQGSYEQYF. As DNA, the CDR3 is TGCGCCAGCCACCTCATGGGACAGGGCTCCTACGAGCAGTACTTC.

The chain couples TRBV9 to TRBJ1-2; tentatively, D is TRBD1 (6 bases). The CDR3 contains 14 residues. The germline gives CDR1 SGDLS, CDR2 YYNGEE. The V and J ends lost 7 bases and 4 bases respectively, with 17 bases between them. CDR3 in amino acids: CASATARGGYGYTF. The DNA for the CDR3 is TGTGCCAGCGCAACAGCTAGGGGGGGCTATGGCTACACCTTC. The whole variable domain, filled in from reference TRBV9 and TRBJ1-2, reads DSGVTQTPKHLITATGQRVTLRCSPRSGDLSVYWYQQSLDQGLQFLIQYYNGEERAKGNILERFSAQQFPDLHSELNLSSLELGDSALYFCASATARGGYGYTFGSGTRLTVV.

V and J are TRBV25-1 and TRBJ2-5; D unclear. V dropped 6 bases and J dropped 4 bases, with 9 bases sitting between them. Per the germline V gene, CDR1 is MGHDK and CDR2 is SYGVNS. The CDR3 is 12 residues long. The CDR3 nucleotides are TGTGCCAGCAGGAGATCTCGAGAGACCCAGTACTTC. It translates to CASRRSRETQYF.

This chain links TRBV7-9 with TRBJ2-1; weak D call: TRBD1 (6 bases). Germline CDR1 is SEHNR and CDR2 is FQNEAQ (reference sequence). Trimming cost V 2 bases and J 6 bases, with 14 bases left between them. The CDR3 is 15 residues long. The CDR3 spells CASSLFETGRNEQFF. CDR3 bases: TGTGCCAGCAGCTTATTTGAAACAGGGCGCAATGAGCAGTTCTTC.

V gene TRBV6-5 combines with J gene TRBJ2-4; possibly TRBD2 for D (6 bases). There are 15 residues in the CDR3. With 4 bases removed from V and 4 bases from J, the gap between germline ends came to 14 bases. Germline CDR1 MNHEY, CDR2 SVGAGI. This CDR3 is CASSSVSAGKNIQYF. In DNA form, the CDR3 reads TGTGCCAGCAGTTCGGTCTCGGCGGGAAAAAACATTCAGTACTTC.

V usage is TRBV29-1 and J usage is TRBJ1-1; D is unresolved. The germline CDR1 and CDR2 sequences are SQVTM and ANQGSEA. The V and J ends lost 4 bases and 10 bases respectively, with 13 bases between them. This CDR3 region has 11 residues. CDR3 in amino acids: CSVVNNQRAFF. The CDR3 DNA follows: TGCAGCGTTGTCAACAACCAGCGAGCTTTCTTT.

The gene calls are TRBV18 and TRBJ2-7, with a weak D call TRBD1 (5 bases). Germline V gene data show CDR1 as KGHSH and CDR2 as LQKENI. V dropped 1 base and J dropped 7 bases, with 11 bases sitting between them. The CDR3 runs to 13 residues. In DNA form, the CDR3 reads TGTGCCAGCTCACCACTCAGGGATCTGGAGCAGTACTTC. The encoded protein is CASSPLRDLEQYF. Supplemented by reference TRBV18 and TRBJ2-7, the full variable domain reads NAGVMQNPRHLVRRRGQEARLRCSPMKGHSHVYWYRQLPEEGLKFMVYLQKENIIDESGMPKERFSAEFPKEGPSILRIQQVVRGDSAAYFCASSPLRDLEQYFGPGTRLTVT.

This chain joins TRBV15 and TRBJ2-1; 9 bases align to TRBD1. This CDR3 contains 17 residues. CDR1 LNHNV and CDR2 YYDKDF come from the germline V gene (reference sequence). V shed 4 bases, J shed 7 bases, and the junction held 14 bases outside the gene matches. CDR3 DNA sequence: TGTGCCACCAGCAAGAGTCCAGGGACAGGGAGAACTAATGAGCAGTTCTTC. This sequence encodes CATSKSPGTGRTNEQFF. Supplemented by reference TRBV15 and TRBJ2-1, the full variable domain reads DAMVIQNPRYQVTQFGKPVTLSCSQTLNHNVMYWYQQKSSQAPKLLFHYYDKDFNNEADTPDNFQSRRPNTSFCFLDIRSPGLGDTAMYLCATSKSPGTGRTNEQFFGPGTRLTVL.

The rearrangement links TRBV11-1 to TRBJ1-1, with D tentatively TRBD1 (6 bases). V was clipped by 5 bases and J by 1 base, with 17 bases between them. CDR3 length: 16 residues. In germline, CDR1 is SGHAT, CDR2 FQDESV (reference sequence). CDR3 sequence: CASSPHLAGANTEAFF. Here the CDR3 DNA reads TGTGCCAGCAGCCCCCACTTGGCAGGGGCGAACACTGAAGCTTTCTTT.

The CDR3 reads CASSPTGPGYGYTF. The DNA for the CDR3 is TGTGCCAGCAGCCCCACCGGCCCGGGGTATGGCTACACCTTC. V is TRBV5-5 and J is TRBJ1-2; D uncertain. V was clipped by 4 bases and J by 5 bases, with 15 bases between them. Germline CDR1 and CDR2: SGHKS and YYEKEE (reference sequence). The CDR3 consists of 14 residues.

The chain carries TRBV5-1 and TRBJ2-1, with 7 nucleotides matching TRBD1. The junction had 14 bases not matched to a gene; V was cut back by 4 bases and J by 10 bases. CDR1 SGHRS and CDR2 YFSETQ come from the germline V gene. CDR3 length equals 15 residues. The CDR3 DNA reads TGCGCCAGCAGCCCGGGACAGACGACGATGGGGGAGCAGTTCTTC. As protein: CASSPGQTTMGEQFF.

The rearrangement joins TRBV5-1 to TRBJ2-5; 7 bases agree with TRBD1. The CDR3 loop spans 15 amino acids. Trimming took 2 bases from V and 1 from J; bases not matched to a gene: 5. Per the germline V gene, CDR1 is SGHRS and CDR2 is YFSETQ. The CDR3: CASSFSGQAQETQYF. In DNA form, the CDR3 reads TGCGCCAGCAGCTTCAGCGGACAGGCCCAAGAGACCCAGTACTTC.

The CDR3 sequence is CASSVDRSGTGELFF. CDR3 sequence (DNA): TGTGCCAGTAGTGTGGACAGGTCGGGCACCGGGGAGCTGTTTTTT. This chain uses TRBV19 with TRBJ2-2, with 7 bases fitting TRBD1. The CDR3 extends over 15 amino acids. Germline CDR1 reads LNHDA; CDR2 reads SQIVND (reference sequence). The trim removed 5 bases at V and 4 bases at J, leaving 7 bases unmatched.

This CDR3 reads CASSEADGANQPQHF. CDR3 in DNA: TGTGCCAGCAGTGAAGCGGACGGTGCCAATCAGCCCCAGCATTTT. The V gene is TRBV6-1, the J gene TRBJ1-5; D is uncertain. V was shortened by 0 bases and J by 3 bases, with 9 bases between the two germline ends. In germline, CDR1 is MNHNS, CDR2 SASEGT. The CDR3 is 15 residues long.

The chain uses TRBV19 and TRBJ1-3; 8 bases are shared with TRBD1. The CDR3 runs to 16 residues. Germline V gives CDR1 LNHDA, CDR2 SQIVND (reference sequence). V shed 3 bases and J 2 bases; nucleotides not matched to a gene: 6. Here the CDR3 reads CASSITQGATGNTIYF. CDR3 bases: TGTGCCAGTAGTATTACGCAGGGGGCGACTGGAAACACCATATATTTT.